This TCR beta chain was identified during a study of breast tumors, draining lymph nodes, adjacent tissues (dated by TCRdb to about 2016). Describing the broader study: In breast cancer patients, the study compared the TCR beta repertoires of tumor, adjacent nontumor tissue and axillary lymph nodes. The study was designed to assess the relationships and possible T-cell exchange between tumor, surrounding tissue and draining lymph node repertoires in human breast cancer.

The data were produced on an Illumina HiSeq 2000. TCR beta chain libraries were generated by multiplex PCR amplification. The amplified TCR beta chain products were analyzed by high-throughput sequencing. TCRdb itself trimmed the public reads at Q25 with fastp, ran MiXCR and retained productive beta chains. Rows matching on CDR3 protein sequence are summarized as one entry with the most common DNA and genes. Counted in this sample were over 150,000 distinct CDR3 sequences; around 33% of them appeared once. The leading ten clones occupy roughly 4.3% of the sample. Sequences MNHNS (CDR1) and SASEGT (CDR2) are obtained from the germline V gene. The CDR3 runs 12 residues from the cysteine to the phenylalanine. The entry retains the CDR3 DNA only, 36 bases that are in frame from base 1. V was cut back by 4 bases and J by 8 bases, leaving a gap of 11 bases between them. This clonotype has at least ten counts. No antigen is known for it. No clone much larger than this one lies a single base away; base qualities are absent.

General findings and caveats noted by the study authors: The conclusion that tumor T cells originate in lymph nodes was presented as consistent with a hypothesis rather than as directly demonstrated. Tumor T-cell repertoires showed less diversity than lymph node repertoires and more diversity than nontumor tissue repertoires, and tumor T-cell repertoires showed preferential V and J gene usage. The data were considered consistent with the idea that most tumor T cells come from the lymph node and then expand in tumor tissue. In luminal-like breast cancer, tumor and nontumor tissue repertoires resembled each other significantly more than in basal-like breast cancer.

The axillary draining lymph nodes of breast cancer patients were the source of the lymph node samples. This sequence was found in a female donor with breast cancer. Some clones in this sample may be carry-over from other donors' samples. The sequencing input was axillary lymph node tissue. The rearranged chain carries TRBV6-1 and TRBJ1-2, with no confident D gene call. In nucleotide form, the sequence is TGTGCCAGCAGTGTCCGATTGGGGGGCTACACCTTC. This is translated as CASSVRLGGYTF.